These 13 T cell receptor beta chains share one sample of origin, sequenced in a study of control samples from healthy donors and cancer patients. Assay used: immunoSEQ multiplex PCR; TCRdb lists only in-frame clones, some missing. The sample records around 94,000 clones, over 90% being singletons. The sample was blood. Receptor source: a woman in her 30s in good health.

The V gene is TRBV15, the J gene TRBJ1-5, with 10 bases identical to TRBD1. The germline CDR1 and CDR2 sequences are LNHNV and YYDKDF (reference sequence). The J segment lost 3 bases and the V segment lost 1 base, leaving 6 bases of the junction unmatched. The CDR3 extends over 17 amino acids. The CDR3, as DNA: TGTGCCACCAGCAGAGCCCCGACAGGGGGCATCAATCAGCCCCAGCATTTT. It yields the protein CATSRAPTGGINQPQHF.

The chain has TRBV28 and TRBJ1-3, with D uncertain. The CDR3 sequence is 17 residues long. From germline, CDR1 is MDHEN and CDR2 SYDVKM. V was clipped by 3 bases and J by 0 bases, with 15 bases between them. The CDR3 DNA reads TGTGCCAGCAGTTTCCAACGCACCGGGAGCTCTGGAAACACCATATATTTT. Its protein is CASSFQRTGSSGNTIYF.

This clone was observed a single time. The chain uses TRBV7-9 and TRBJ2-3, with 9 nucleotides matching TRBD2. V trimming: 5 bases; J trimming: 2 bases; junction bases outside the gene matches: 5. CDR1 is SEHNR and CDR2 is FQNEAQ in the germline V gene (reference sequence). This CDR3 region has 15 residues. The CDR3 reads CASSKAGGNTDTQYF. The DNA of the CDR3 is TGTGCCAGCAGCAAGGCGGGGGGGAACACAGATACGCAGTATTTT.

The chain links TRBV6-1 to TRBJ1-6; 8 bases are shared with TRBD1. V shed 2 bases, J shed 10 bases, and the junction held 7 bases outside the gene matches. Germline assignment: CDR1 MNHNS and CDR2 SASEGT. The CDR3 is 15 amino acids. The CDR3 sequence: CASSELDRARSPLHF. For the CDR3, the DNA is TGTGCCAGCAGTGAATTGGACAGGGCGAGGTCACCCCTCCACTTT.

This clone was seen only once. The chain joins TRBV5-8 to TRBJ2-7, with 12 bases fitting TRBD2. The CDR3 is 17 amino acids. The J segment lost 1 base and the V segment lost 1 base, leaving 6 bases of the junction unmatched. The germline CDR1 and CDR2 sequences are SGHTS and YDEGEE. The CDR3 loop is CASSLSAGLAGSYEQYF. CDR3 sequence (DNA): TGTGCCAGCAGCTTGTCGGCGGGACTAGCGGGTTCCTACGAGCAGTACTTC.

J is TRBJ2-7 and V is TRBV6-2 or TRBV6-3, with 13 positions matching TRBD2. This CDR3 has 18 residues. In germline, CDR1 is MNHEY, CDR2 SVGEGT. Unmatched junction bases numbered 11, after V lost 6 bases and J lost 0 bases. CDR3 nucleotides: TGTGCCAGCAGCTTGGGACTAGCGGGACAACAACCCTCCTACGAGCAGTACTTC. Its protein product is CASSLGLAGQQPSYEQYF.

The chain joins TRBV14 to TRBJ2-3; TRBD2 agrees at 7 bases. The trim removed 1 base at V and 4 bases at J, leaving 8 bases unmatched. Germline V gives CDR1 SGHDN, CDR2 FVKESK. The CDR3 has 16 amino acids. The CDR3 reads CASSQVGGMSADTQYF. CDR3 nucleotide sequence: TGTGCCAGCAGCCAAGTCGGGGGGATGAGTGCAGATACGCAGTATTTT.

The chain employs TRBV29-1 and TRBJ1-1; TRBD1 matches 12 bases. Germline CDR1 SQVTM, CDR2 ANQGSEA. The V segment lost 6 bases and the J segment 1 base; nucleotides outside the gene matches: 6. CDR3 length: 15 residues. CDR3: CSVHPGQGANTEAFF. CDR3 DNA sequence: TGCAGCGTACACCCGGGACAGGGGGCGAACACTGAAGCTTTCTTT.

This clone is a singleton in its sample. The gene calls are TRBV11-2 and TRBJ1-1, with no clear D. In germline, CDR1 is SGHAT, CDR2 FQNNGV. The CDR3 is made up of 13 amino acids. V was shortened by 5 bases and J by 4 bases, with 11 bases between the two germline ends. The CDR3 is CASSPGVGTEAFF. The CDR3 nucleotides read TGTGCCAGCAGCCCCGGAGTGGGCACTGAAGCTTTCTTT. Variable domain in full (rest from reference TRBV11-2 and TRBJ1-1): EAGVAQSPRYKIIEKRQSVAFWCNPISGHATLYWYQQILGQGPKLLIQFQNNGVVDDSQLPKDRFSAERLKGVDSTLKIQPAKLEDSAVYLCASSPGVGTEAFFGQGTRLTVV.

The V gene is TRBV19, the J gene TRBJ2-3; 11 bases agree with TRBD2. Germline V gene data show CDR1 as LNHDA and CDR2 as SQIVND (reference sequence). CDR3 size: 15 residues. The trim removed 6 bases at V and 6 bases at J, leaving 8 bases unmatched. The chain's CDR3 is CASRRAGLAADTQYF. As DNA, the CDR3 is TGTGCCAGTAGGAGAGCGGGACTAGCGGCCGATACGCAGTATTTT. The full variable domain, rest sourced from reference TRBV19 and TRBJ2-3, is DGGITQSPKYLFRKEGQNVTLSCEQNLNHDAMYWYRQDPGQGLRLIYYSQIVNDFQKGDIAEGYSVSREKKESFPLTVTSAQKNPTAFYLCASRRAGLAADTQYFGPGTRLTVL.

This clone was observed a few times. The chain employs TRBV11-1 and TRBJ2-6, with D possibly being TRBD1 (5 bases). The CDR3 spans 15 residues. CDR1 is SGHAT and CDR2 is FQDESV in the germline V gene (reference sequence). Trimming took 0 bases from V and 2 from J, leaving 5 bases between them. DNA for the CDR3: TGTGCCAGCAGCTTAGCCAGGGCTGGGGCCAACGTCCTGACTTTC. Amino acids: CASSLARAGANVLTF.

The chain combines TRBV13 with TRBJ1-3; weak D call: TRBD1 (5 bases). V shed 1 base and J shed 0 bases, with 7 bases lying between them. CDR1 and CDR2 from the germline V gene are PRHDT and FYEKMQ (reference sequence). The CDR3 sequence is 15 residues long. The CDR3 bases are TGTGCCAGCAGCTTAGAAGGGACCTCTGGAAACACCATATATTTT. It specifies CASSLEGTSGNTIYF.

CDR3 DNA: TGTGCCAGCAGCGAAGGGACTAGCGGGAGTATACTGACCGGGGAGCTGTTTTTT. This codes for CASSEGTSGSILTGELFF. This sequence joins TRBV21-1 and TRBJ2-2; the table assigns TRBD2, which was not confirmed against the DNA. TRBV21-1 is recorded as a pseudogene. The CDR3 totals 18 residues.